The source of this T cell receptor (beta chain) is a study of T-cell reconstitution after alpha-beta-depleted transplantation in children. V lost 4 bases to trimming and J lost 6 bases, with 16 bases between them. This CDR3 has 14 residues. Germline CDR1 and CDR2: DFQATT and SNEGSKA (reference sequence). Many counts were recorded for this clonotype. A library of TCRbeta sequences, prepared with unique molecular identifiers, was generated. One entry per CDR3 protein results from TCRdb running MiXCR on the PCR reads. The sample contains around 440,000 distinct CDR3 sequences, about 10% of which appear only once.

Sequenced material: PBMCs, taken before TCRalphabeta/CD19-depleted stem cell transplant. The sequence was collected from a child aged 2 to 15 with inherited bone marrow failure, due to receive a stem cell transplant. The rearrangement uses TRBV20-1 and TRBJ1-5; no firm D call. CDR3 nucleotide sequence: TGCAGTGCTACCCCAGAGGGTTGGGGTCAGCCCCAGCATTTT. Protein product: CSATPEGWGQPQHF.